This T cell receptor beta chain was recovered during a study of T cell changes during pregnancy in multiple sclerosis. Repertoires were generated with immunoSEQ multiplex PCR, while TCRdb's copy carries only in-frame clones and drops some. The sample includes tens of thousands of clones, 90% to 95% seen only once; the top ten take over 1%. The material was peripheral blood, obtained after pregnancy. The clonotype originates from a female donor in good health, enrolled as a control in a pregnancy study.

The DNA of the CDR3 is TGTGCCAGTAGTATGGGGGGGGCCGACACAGATACGCAGTATTTT. This encodes CASSMGGADTDTQYF. The chain recombines TRBV19 with TRBJ2-3; D is perhaps TRBD2 (7 bases). The CDR3 length is 15 residues. The V gene's germline CDR1 is LNHDA and CDR2 SQIVND (reference sequence). The V end was cut by 3 bases, the J end by 2 bases, with 12 bases between.